The present T cell receptor (beta chain) was sequenced within a study of regulatory T cells in long-lasting Graves disease. Study as a whole: Antithyroid drugs had been taken by newly diagnosed Graves' patients for under 3 months. Findings and limits, study-wide: Persistent patients had a count of shared public clonotypes (2,741) that exceeded that of new patients (about 870). When disease was persistent, TRBV28, TRBJ1-2 and TRBJ2-5 were the favored segments.

For this clonotype: What it binds is not known.

Combining iRepertoire HTBI primers with Arm-PCR of CDR3 regions, the authors built TCR beta libraries. TCRdb used MiXCR to reprocess the multiplex PCR reads, holding one entry per CDR3 protein. Of roughly 610,000 distinct CDR3 sequences in the sample, approximately 15% were seen once. The CDR3 is 14 residues long. Germline CDR1 SGDLS, CDR2 YYNGEE. Trimming stripped 1 base from V and 5 bases from J, with 12 bases between. The time point was: newly diagnosed GD, antithyroid drugs for less than 3 months. RNA isolated from PBMCs was used to make the TCR library. These data also featured in a second study, about T cells in Graves' hyperthyroidism and ophthalmopathy.

The V and J genes are TRBV9 and TRBJ2-5; D is possibly TRBD1 (6 bases). The clonotype was recovered from a woman in her 30s with Graves disease. This material consisted of peripheral blood mononuclear cells (PBMCs), taken at new diagnosis, from a patient treated with antithyroid drugs. The CDR3 DNA follows: TGTGCCAGCAGCGTAACCACAGGGAAGGAGACCCAGTACTTC. It codes for CASSVTTGKETQYF.